This T cell receptor beta chain was found in a study of T cells in Graves' hyperthyroidism and ophthalmopathy. This clonotype has a count of ten or more. The antigen is undetermined. Germline V gene sequence: CDR1 GTSNPN, CDR2 SVGIG (reference sequence). The CDR3 runs to 14 residues. With 1 base removed from V and 0 bases from J, the gap between germline ends came to 7 bases. There were TCR beta CDR3 regions amplified from RNA transcripts. Carried out on the TCR CDR3, a first-round RT-PCR used the HTBI primer set. TCRdb used MiXCR to reprocess the multiplex PCR reads, holding one entry per CDR3 protein. The data hold 550,000 to 650,000 distinct CDR3 sequences, with about 14% observed a single time. Broader study findings: Most thyroid clonotypes expanded above 0.001 were also detected in blood.

The chain employs TRBV30 and TRBJ2-1; D might be TRBD2 (5 bases). The sequencing input was blood. This clonotype originated in a woman in her thirties or forties with Graves' hyperthyroidism. CDR3 sequence reads: CAWSGGSSYNEQFF. Written as DNA, the CDR3 is TGTGCCTGGAGTGGAGGGAGCTCCTACAATGAGCAGTTCTTC.